This T cell receptor (beta chain) appears in the sequencing data of a study of blood T cell repertoires in COVID-19. Using immunoSEQ multiplex PCR, the repertoire was profiled, and TCRdb retains in-frame clones only, with some absent. The sample shows 150,000 to 200,000 clones, about 88% of them seen only once. With 6 bases removed from V and 0 bases from J, the gap between germline ends came to 14 bases. The CDR3 contains 16 residues. Germline CDR1 reads MNHEY; CDR2 reads SVGEGT. The sequence came from a man aged 55 to 69 with active or convalescent COVID-19. Sequenced sample: peripheral blood. The chain uses TRBV6-2 or TRBV6-3 and TRBJ1-4; possible D gene TRBD1, 5 bases. CDR3 bases: TGTGCCAGCAGCCCTGAGACAGCTGCAACTAATGAAAAACTGTTTTTT. It yields the protein CASSPETAATNEKLFF.